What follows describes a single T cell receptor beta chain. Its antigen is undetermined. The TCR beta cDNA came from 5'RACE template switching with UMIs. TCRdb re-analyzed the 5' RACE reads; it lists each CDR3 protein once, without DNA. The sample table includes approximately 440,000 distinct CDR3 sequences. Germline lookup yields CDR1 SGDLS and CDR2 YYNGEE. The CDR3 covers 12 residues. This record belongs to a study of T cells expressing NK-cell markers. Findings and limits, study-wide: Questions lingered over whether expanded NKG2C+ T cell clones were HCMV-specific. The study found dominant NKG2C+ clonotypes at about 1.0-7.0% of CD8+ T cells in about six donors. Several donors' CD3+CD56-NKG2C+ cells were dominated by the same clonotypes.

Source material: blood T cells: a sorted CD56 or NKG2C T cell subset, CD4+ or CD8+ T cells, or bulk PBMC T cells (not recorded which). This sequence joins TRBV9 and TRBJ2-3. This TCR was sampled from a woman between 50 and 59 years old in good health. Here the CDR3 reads CASHWGTDTQYF.